These 27 T cell receptor beta chains originate from one sample sequenced in a study of shared clonotypes between healthy human individuals. The method was immunoSEQ multiplex PCR; TCRdb's version includes in-frame clones alone and lacks a portion of them. The sample has around 1,900,000 clones, 80% to 95% seen once. In the naive CD8 group, cells lacked CD45RO and were positively selected for CCR7, so terminally differentiated effector memory CD45RA+ cells were left out. The sample was naive CD8+ T cells from PBMCs. The source of these receptors is a man aged 18 to 29 in good health. Some clones in this sample may be carry-over from other donors' samples.

The chain couples TRBV5-1 to TRBJ2-1; 8 positions match TRBD2. Germline V gene lookup returns CDR1 SGHRS and CDR2 YFSETQ. CDR3 length equals 15 residues. The ends lost 1 base at V and 4 bases at J; junction bases unmatched: 4. The CDR3 sequence is CASSLSAGEYNEQFF. In nucleotides, the CDR3 is TGCGCCAGCAGCTTGTCAGCGGGAGAATACAATGAGCAGTTCTTC.

With regard to this clone: In the same sample, other DNA sequences code for this CDR3. The CDR3, as DNA: TGTGCCAGCAGCGTATCGGCAGGCGGACAAGAGACCCAGTACTTC. This codes for CASSVSAGGQETQYF. V is TRBV9 and J is TRBJ2-5; D not resolved. Germline V gene data show CDR1 as SGDLS and CDR2 as YYNGEE. Trimming removed 1 base at V and 2 bases at J, with 12 bases between. The CDR3 length is 15 residues.

The chain recombines TRBV5-1 with TRBJ1-2; 7 positions match TRBD1. V was pared by 5 bases and J by 0 bases, with 10 bases of the junction left unmatched. Germline lookup yields CDR1 SGHRS and CDR2 YFSETQ. The CDR3 has 16 residues. The CDR3 nucleotides read TGCGCCAGCAGTAGGACAGGTATAAGCCCTAACTATGGCTACACCTTC. This translates into CASSRTGISPNYGYTF.

This chain joins TRBV5-1 and TRBJ2-7, with D maybe TRBD1 (5 bases). Per germline, CDR1 SGHRS and CDR2 YFSETQ. Trimming removed 7 bases from V and 2 bases from J, with 22 bases in between. The CDR3 length is 16 residues. CDR3 region: CASRPGWADTPYEQYF. In DNA, the CDR3 is TGCGCCAGCCGACCGGGTTGGGCGGACACCCCCTACGAGCAGTACTTC.

The rearrangement joins TRBV5-1 to TRBJ2-1, with 9 bases identical to TRBD2. The CDR3 spans 16 residues. The junction had 6 bases not matched to a gene; V was cut back by 1 base and J by 4 bases. Germline V gives CDR1 SGHRS, CDR2 YFSETQ. CDR3 DNA sequence: TGCGCCAGCAGCTTGAACGCGGGAGGGATATACAATGAGCAGTTCTTC. Residues: CASSLNAGGIYNEQFF.

The genes are TRBV11-2 and TRBJ2-5; no clear D gene. The CDR3 contains 15 residues. Germline assignment: CDR1 SGHAT and CDR2 FQNNGV. Trimming cost V 4 bases and J 4 bases, with 16 bases left between them. CDR3 sequence: CASSSGWQLGETQYF. The CDR3 coding sequence is TGTGCCAGCAGCTCCGGATGGCAGTTGGGAGAGACCCAGTACTTC.

The rearrangement joins TRBV13 to TRBJ1-1, with no clear D. V lost 5 bases and J lost 7, with 11 bases in between. The CDR3 covers 12 residues. CDR1 and CDR2 from the germline V gene are PRHDT and FYEKMQ (reference sequence). CDR3 nucleotides: TGTGCCAGCAGCCCCCGGGCGGGTGAAGCTTTCTTT. The encoded protein is CASSPRAGEAFF.

This sequence joins TRBV30 and TRBJ1-2; a weak D match, TRBD1 (5 bases). Germline V gene sequence: CDR1 GTSNPN, CDR2 SVGIG (reference sequence). CDR3 size: 16 residues. Trimming took 0 bases from V and 8 from J, leaving 22 bases between them. CDR3 nucleotides: TGTGCCTGGAGTGTAGGTGTGAGGACCCAGGGTCGGGGCTACACCTTC. This translates into CAWSVGVRTQGRGYTF.

The V gene is TRBV18, the J gene TRBJ1-4; D gene ambiguous. Looked up from germline, CDR1 is KGHSH and CDR2 is LQKENI. The V end lost 6 bases, the J end lost 8 bases, and 25 bases lay between the germline ends. The CDR3 extends over 17 amino acids. This chain's CDR3 is CASSSTVDGPIREKLFF. CDR3 coding DNA: TGTGCCAGCTCCTCCACCGTGGATGGACCCATAAGGGAAAAACTGTTTTTT. Filled out from reference TRBV18 and TRBJ1-4, the complete variable domain reads NAGVMQNPRHLVRRRGQEARLRCSPMKGHSHVYWYRQLPEEGLKFMVYLQKENIIDESGMPKERFSAEFPKEGPSILRIQQVVRGDSAAYFCASSSTVDGPIREKLFFGSGTQLSVL.

This clone was counted only a few times. V gene TRBV10-1 combines with J gene TRBJ1-1; tentative D call: TRBD1 (5 bases). Trimming shortened V by 4 bases and J by 4 bases, and 13 bases separated the two germline ends. The CDR3 contains 14 residues. Germline values: CDR1 WNHNN, CDR2 SYGVQD (reference sequence). As DNA, the CDR3 is TGCGCCAGCAGTGTGTGGGGGTCAGGCACTGAAGCTTTCTTT. This gives the protein CASSVWGSGTEAFF.

V gene TRBV27 combines with J gene TRBJ2-5, with 7 bases aligning to TRBD2. Germline V gene data show CDR1 as MNHEY and CDR2 as SMNVEV (reference sequence). The CDR3 has 15 residues. The V and J ends lost 4 bases and 5 bases, in that order; junction bases with no gene match: 10. CDR3 nucleotides: TGTGCCAGCAGTTCACGGGGAGGGGTGAGGGAGACCCAGTACTTC. It yields the protein CASSSRGGVRETQYF.

The J gene is TRBJ1-1, the V gene TRBV7-8; no definite D call. Trimming removed 1 base from V and 1 base from J, with 10 bases in between. Germline assignment: CDR1 SGHVS and CDR2 FQNEAQ. The CDR3 is 15 amino acids. The CDR3 sequence: CASSLVPDPNTEAFF. CDR3 nucleotides: TGTGCCAGCAGCTTAGTCCCCGACCCGAACACTGAAGCTTTCTTT. Full variable domain (outside the CDR3, taken from reference TRBV7-8 and TRBJ1-1): GAGVSQSPRYKVAKRGQDVALRCDPISGHVSLFWYQQALGQGPEFLTYFQNEAQLDKSGLPSDRFFAERPEGSVSTLKIQRTQQEDSAVYLCASSLVPDPNTEAFFGQGTRLTVV.

The chain is built from TRBV27 and TRBJ2-2, with a weak D call TRBD2 (5 bases). Germline V gene data show CDR1 as MNHEY and CDR2 as SMNVEV (reference sequence). The length of the CDR3 is 15 residues. V shed 6 bases and J shed 5 bases, with 16 bases lying between them. The CDR3 spells CASRDPRGWTGELFF. DNA for the CDR3: TGTGCCAGCAGAGACCCGAGAGGGTGGACCGGGGAGCTGTTTTTT.

The genes are TRBV7-8 and TRBJ1-3, with 7 bases that match TRBD1. The CDR3 totals 17 residues. Germline values: CDR1 SGHVS, CDR2 FQNEAQ. V was pared by 5 bases and J by 0 bases, with 10 bases of the junction left unmatched. CDR3 residues: CASSGRQGLGSGNTIYF. The DNA of the CDR3 is TGTGCCAGCAGCGGAAGACAGGGTCTAGGCTCTGGAAACACCATATATTTT. The complete variable domain, with remaining parts taken from reference TRBV7-8 and TRBJ1-3, reads GAGVSQSPRYKVAKRGQDVALRCDPISGHVSLFWYQQALGQGPEFLTYFQNEAQLDKSGLPSDRFFAERPEGSVSTLKIQRTQQEDSAVYLCASSGRQGLGSGNTIYFGEGSWLTVV.

Only one count was recorded for this clone. The CDR3 nucleotides are TGTGCCAGCAGTGGCCGACTAGCGGGAGACGAGCAGTACTTC. Its protein product is CASSGRLAGDEQYF. This sequence joins TRBV25-1 and TRBJ2-7, with 12 positions matching TRBD2. CDR1 and CDR2 from the germline V gene are MGHDK and SYGVNS. The CDR3 is 14 amino acids. V trimming: 4 bases; J trimming: 5 bases; junction bases outside the gene matches: 3.

The chain joins TRBV2 to TRBJ2-1; 7 bases line up with TRBD2. V was pared by 3 bases and J by 5 bases, with 10 bases of the junction left unmatched. The CDR3 contains 16 residues. Germline V gene sequence: CDR1 SNHLY, CDR2 FYNNEI. The CDR3 protein is CASSDPRQRGNNEQFF. CDR3 nucleotide sequence: TGTGCCAGCAGTGACCCGCGTCAGCGGGGAAACAATGAGCAGTTCTTC.

This chain uses TRBV28 with TRBJ1-1, with 10 bases identical to TRBD1. Germline CDR1 is MDHEN and CDR2 is SYDVKM. This CDR3 comprises 17 residues. V shed 3 bases and J 1 base; nucleotides not matched to a gene: 8. For the CDR3, the DNA is TGTGCCAGCAGTTTTCTCCGGGACAGGGGACCGAACACTGAAGCTTTCTTT. This gives the protein CASSFLRDRGPNTEAFF. Using reference TRBV28 and TRBJ1-1 for the parts outside the CDR3, the full variable domain is DVKVTQSSRYLVKRTGEKVFLECVQDMDHENMFWYRQDPGLGLRLIYFSYDVKMKEKGDIPEGYSVSREKKERFSLILESASTNQTSMYLCASSFLRDRGPNTEAFFGQGTRLTVV.

This clone has just a few counts. The chain joins TRBV6-4 to TRBJ2-1; possibly TRBD1 for D (5 bases). Germline CDR1 and CDR2: MRHNA and SNTAGT. V lost 6 bases, J lost 5 bases, and 14 bases lay in between. The CDR3 totals 14 residues. The CDR3 protein is CASSLFSRDNEQFF. CDR3 nucleotides: TGTGCCAGCAGCCTCTTCTCCAGGGACAATGAGCAGTTCTTC.

This clone was recorded once. V usage is TRBV30 and J usage is TRBJ2-7; D possibly corresponds to TRBD1 (5 bases). The CDR3 consists of 15 residues. Deletions cut 3 bases from V and 4 bases from J, with 19 bases between. Germline loops: CDR1 GTSNPN, CDR2 SVGIG (reference sequence). The CDR3 region has the DNA TGTGCCTGGAGCGCAGATGTGGGGCTCCTTTACGAGCAGTACTTC. Translation: CAWSADVGLLYEQYF.

This chain connects TRBV19 to TRBJ1-2; 12 bases agree with TRBD1. The junction had 8 bases not matched to a gene; V was cut back by 4 bases and J by 5 bases. From germline, CDR1 is LNHDA and CDR2 SQIVND (reference sequence). The CDR3 is made up of 16 amino acids. Here the CDR3 DNA reads TGTGCCAGTAGTAACAGGGACAGGGGGCTTGGGTATGGCTACACCTTC. Protein product: CASSNRDRGLGYGYTF. Filled out from reference TRBV19 and TRBJ1-2, the complete variable domain reads DGGITQSPKYLFRKEGQNVTLSCEQNLNHDAMYWYRQDPGQGLRLIYYSQIVNDFQKGDIAEGYSVSREKKESFPLTVTSAQKNPTAFYLCASSNRDRGLGYGYTFGSGTRLTVV.

This clone has a single count. The rearrangement joins TRBV25-1 to TRBJ1-2, with a possible D match to TRBD1 (5 bases). The V gene lost 3 bases and the J gene lost 7 bases, with 6 bases spanning the gap. Looked up from germline, CDR1 is MGHDK and CDR2 is SYGVNS. The CDR3 consists of 11 residues. CDR3 DNA sequence: TGTGCCAGCAGTGAGAGGGGTGGCTACACCTTC. It specifies CASSERGGYTF.

The chain joins TRBV11-2 to TRBJ2-3; D might be TRBD1 (5 bases). Germline CDR1 reads SGHAT; CDR2 reads FQNNGV. Deletions cut 4 bases from V and 6 bases from J, with 11 bases between. The CDR3 has 13 residues. The CDR3 spells CASSSRRADTQYF. CDR3 sequence (DNA): TGTGCCAGCAGCTCGCGCAGGGCTGATACGCAGTATTTT.

The chain combines TRBV27 with TRBJ1-2; D is perhaps TRBD1 (6 bases). V was trimmed by 3 bases and J by 5 bases, leaving 13 bases between them. The length of the CDR3 is 14 residues. From germline, CDR1 is MNHEY and CDR2 SMNVEV (reference sequence). CDR3 protein: CASSLRGTDYGYTF. The CDR3, as DNA: TGTGCCAGCAGTTTGAGGGGGACGGATTATGGCTACACCTTC.

Regarding this clone: The sample holds other DNA sequences that translate to the same CDR3. The V call is TRBV30, the J call TRBJ2-1; D is undetermined. The CDR3 runs to 11 residues. The V gene's germline CDR1 is GTSNPN and CDR2 SVGIG (reference sequence). Trimming left V 0 bases short and J 6 bases short, with 3 bases between. Here the CDR3 DNA reads TGTGCCTGGAGTGTATCCAATGAGCAGTTCTTC. Translated: CAWSVSNEQFF.

This CDR3 is CASRQWTGIGHGYTF. The CDR3, as DNA: TGTGCCAGCAGGCAATGGACAGGGATCGGGCATGGCTACACCTTC. This chain connects TRBV6-5 to TRBJ1-2, with 8 bases that match TRBD1. The CDR3 sequence is 15 residues long. J lost 6 bases, V lost 6 bases, and 12 bases had no gene match. The germline V gene has CDR1 MNHEY and CDR2 SVGAGI.

The chain carries TRBV5-1 and TRBJ1-1, with D unresolved. The CDR3 sequence is 14 residues long. V was trimmed by 0 bases and J by 0 bases, leaving 6 bases between them. Looked up from germline, CDR1 is SGHRS and CDR2 is YFSETQ. CDR3 residues: CASSLEALNTEAFF. In DNA form, the CDR3 reads TGCGCCAGCAGCTTGGAGGCGCTGAACACTGAAGCTTTCTTT.

This chain links TRBV7-2 with TRBJ2-7; 9 bases line up with TRBD2. This CDR3 has 14 residues. Germline CDR1 SGHTA, CDR2 FQGNSA. V was pared by 1 base and J by 6 bases, with 4 bases of the junction left unmatched. The CDR3 loop is CASSLVAGASEQYF. In DNA, the CDR3 is TGTGCCAGCAGCTTAGTAGCGGGAGCCTCCGAGCAGTACTTC.